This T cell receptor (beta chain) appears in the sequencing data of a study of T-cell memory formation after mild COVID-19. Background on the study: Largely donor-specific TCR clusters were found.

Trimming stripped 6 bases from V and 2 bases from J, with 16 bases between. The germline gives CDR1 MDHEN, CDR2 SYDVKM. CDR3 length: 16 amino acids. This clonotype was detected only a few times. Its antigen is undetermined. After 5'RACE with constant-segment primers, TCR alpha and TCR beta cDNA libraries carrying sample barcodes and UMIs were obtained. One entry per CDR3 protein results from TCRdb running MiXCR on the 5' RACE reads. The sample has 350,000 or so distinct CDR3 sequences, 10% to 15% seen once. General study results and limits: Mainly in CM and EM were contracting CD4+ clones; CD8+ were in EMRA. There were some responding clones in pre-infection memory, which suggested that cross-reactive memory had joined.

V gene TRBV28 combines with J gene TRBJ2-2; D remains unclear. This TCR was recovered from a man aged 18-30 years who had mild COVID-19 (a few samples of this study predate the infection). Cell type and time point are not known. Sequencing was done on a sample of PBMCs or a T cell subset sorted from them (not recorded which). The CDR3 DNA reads TGTGCCAGCAGGCCCCTACTCTTTGTTAACACCGGGGAGCTGTTTTTT. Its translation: CASRPLLFVNTGELFF.